The present entry profiles one T cell receptor (beta chain) with its context. Its antigen specificity is not known. The sample holds no much larger clone one base away, and base qualities are not on file. The CDR3 measures 15 amino acids from cysteine to phenylalanine. Only the CDR3 region is kept as DNA, spanning 45 bases read in frame from base 1. The junction shows trimming of 0 bases on V and 3 bases on J, plus 11 bases between the germline ends. The germline V gene (reference sequence) provides CDR1 LGHDT and CDR2 YNNKEL. TCRbeta CDR3 regions were amplified from genomic DNA by means of the immunoSEQ Assay, a bias-controlled multiplex PCR. As for how the authors treated the data: Within the assay, amplification of reference gene primers was used to estimate how many nucleated cells each sample contained. To quantify the absolute abundance of each unique TCRbeta CDR3 rearrangement, sequence reads were collapsed and filtered. Productive Simpson clonality was computed per sample as the square root of Simpson's diversity index over productive rearrangements. The table was pulled from immuneACCESS by TCRdb, which kept in-frame rearrangements only. Such tables lose some clones; where checked, under half of the loss comes from unresolved V genes, and the rest has no known cause. That table is the source of V, J and clone size, and D and trimming were worked out from the DNA. The sample data list 160,000 or so clones, and more than 70% of these were observed just once. The ten top clones hold roughly 2.8% of the sample.

The collaborating institutions used their own protocols to collect whole blood in K2EDTA tubes. For TCRbeta analysis, collaborators shipped samples as frozen whole blood, isolated PBMCs, or DNA extracted from either of those sample types. The sample comes from a study of blood T cell repertoires in COVID-19 (dated by TCRdb to the early 2020s). Broadly, across the study: Collaborator samples came from the United States, Italy and Spain and covered acute and convalescent phases of COVID-19. The material from the prospective study consisted of cDNA or gDNA derived from T cells, B-cell-depleted T cells, or PBMCs. Subjects who had been exposed to COVID-19, were actively infected with it, or had recovered from it provided the deeply sampled blood TCRbeta repertoires that made up the dataset. The repertoires were made available in a free public database intended to serve as a resource for research on the immune response to SARS-CoV-2. The samples were drawn from two sources: the first 160 participants of the ongoing ImmuneRACE study, and 1,000 to 1,500 subjects contributed by 6 global collaborators. Sample metadata almost always included a de-identified subject ID, COVID-19 status, age in years and sex. Where available, HLA class I and class II types were obtained from metadata supplied by the sample provider rather than from assay-based typing. The paper's findings and limits, for the study overall: How much clinical and demographic metadata was included differed by source and by participant, and the metadata was provided uncurated.

The receptor comes from a man aged 60-69 years with acute or convalescent COVID-19. The chain links TRBV3-1 (or the pseudogene TRBV3-2) with TRBJ1-1, with no reliable assignment of the D segment. Input material: peripheral blood. The nucleotide sequence is given as TGTGCCAGCAGCCAAGATACTGGGGAGGACACTGAAGCTTTCTTT. This translates into CASSQDTGEDTEAFF.